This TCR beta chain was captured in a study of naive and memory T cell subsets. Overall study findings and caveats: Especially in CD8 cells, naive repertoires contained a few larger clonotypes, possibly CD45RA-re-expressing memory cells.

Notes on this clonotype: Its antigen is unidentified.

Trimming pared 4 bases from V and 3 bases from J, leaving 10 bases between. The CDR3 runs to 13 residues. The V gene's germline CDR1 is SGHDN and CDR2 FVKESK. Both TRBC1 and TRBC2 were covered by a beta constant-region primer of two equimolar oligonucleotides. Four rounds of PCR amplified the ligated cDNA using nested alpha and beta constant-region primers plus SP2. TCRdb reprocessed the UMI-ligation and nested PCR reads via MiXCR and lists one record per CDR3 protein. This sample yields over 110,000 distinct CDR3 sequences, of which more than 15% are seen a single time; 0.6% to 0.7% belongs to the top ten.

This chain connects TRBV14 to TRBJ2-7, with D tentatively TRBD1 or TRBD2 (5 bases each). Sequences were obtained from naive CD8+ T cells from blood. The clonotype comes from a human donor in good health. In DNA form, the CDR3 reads TGTGCCAGCAGCCCTTGGGACGGCTACGAGCAGTACTTC. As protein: CASSPWDGYEQYF.